These T cell receptor beta chains were read from a single sample in a study of cytomegalovirus exposure and HLA in healthy donors. TCRdb's copy holds only in-frame clones and misses some; the assay was immunoSEQ multiplex PCR. Of 95,000 to 150,000 clones listed, under 70% are singletons. Sample: PBMCs. The source of these receptors is a man between 18 and 35 years old in good health and CMV-seronegative. Each CDR3 is given with its conserved first and last residue. Each record gives: J gene, V gene, D gene, clone size, CDR3 DNA, CDR3 protein. A D gene is named only where the DNA matches it firmly. Only part of the rows carry a size: once, few, many, or a class if the clone is expanded.

TRBJ1-5	TRBV6-1	NA	few	TGTGCCAGCAGTGAATTCGTCGTTCAGCCCCAGCATTTT	CASSEFVVQPQHF
TRBJ1-2	TRBV6-5	TRBD1	NA	TGTGCCAGCAGTTTCGACAGGGGCAACTATGGCTACACCTTC	CASSFDRGNYGYTF
TRBJ1-1	TRBV30	NA	few	TGTGCCTGGAGTGTACGCGGGATGAACACTGAAGCTTTCTTT	CAWSVRGMNTEAFF
TRBJ1-4	TRBV4-1	NA	NA	TGCGCCAGCAGCCAAGAAGGCAGGGCCCCTGAAAAACTGTTTTTT	CASSQEGRAPEKLFF
TRBJ1-3	TRBV28	NA	NA	TGTGCCAGCAGTTTAGTCCCAGGGCGGGGATCTGGAAACACCATATATTTT	CASSLVPGRGSGNTIYF
TRBJ1-1	TRBV5-6	TRBD1	NA	TGTGCCAGCAGCAGCGGGACAGGGGGTTATGAAGCTTTCTTT	CASSSGTGGYEAFF
TRBJ1-3	TRBV5-1	NA	NA	TGCGCCAGCAGCTTGGCCGGGTCTACAGGGCCCCTGTTGGGAGGAAACACCATATATTTT	CASSLAGSTGPLLGGNTIYF
TRBJ1-1	TRBV6-4	NA	NA	TGTGCCAGCAGCCCAGGGTACACTGAAGCTTTCTTT	CASSPGYTEAFF
TRBJ1-6	TRBV30	TRBD1	NA	TGTGCCTGGAGTGTAAACAGGGGGATGTCACCCCTCCACTTT	CAWSVNRGMSPLHF
TRBJ1-6	TRBV7-9	TRBD1	NA	TGTGCCAGCAGCTTATGGGACAGGCCCCATTCACCCCTCCACTTT	CASSLWDRPHSPLHF
TRBJ2-1	TRBV20-1	NA	NA	TGCAGTGCTAGAGTTCGGGAGCAGTTCTTC	CSARVREQFF
TRBJ2-3	TRBV5-1	NA	NA	TGCGCCAGCAGCTTGAGTTTTCGCGGGTCCGGCACAGATACGCAGTATTTT	CASSLSFRGSGTDTQYF
TRBJ2-7	TRBV5-1	TRBD1	NA	TGCGCCAGCAGCTTGGTGACAGGGGACTACGAGCAGTACTTC	CASSLVTGDYEQYF
TRBJ2-7	TRBV7-9	TRBD2	NA	TGTGCCAGCTACCCCTGGGGACTAGCGGGAGGGCCGGGCAGGTACGAGCAGTACTTC	CASYPWGLAGGPGRYEQYF
TRBJ2-1	TRBV11-2	TRBD2	NA	TGTGCCAGCAGCTTAGAACCGACTAGCTATGAGCAGTTCTTC	CASSLEPTSYEQFF
TRBJ2-4	TRBV2	TRBD2	NA	TGTGCCAGCATACCAAGAGGGGAGGGAACAAGCCTAGCCAAAAACATTCAGTACTTC	CASIPRGEGTSLAKNIQYF
TRBJ2-7	TRBV29-1	NA	NA	TGCAGCGTTGAGACAGGTAGGAAGCAGTACTTC	CSVETGRKQYF
TRBJ2-7	TRBV2	NA	few	TGTGCCAGCAGTGTGTACCGGGGATACGAGCAGTACTTC	CASSVYRGYEQYF
TRBJ2-1	TRBV30	TRBD1	few	TGTGCCTGGAGTCCCACAGGGGGACAAACTGAGCAGTTCTTC	CAWSPTGGQTEQFF
TRBJ2-2	TRBV19	TRBD2	NA	TGTGCCACCTTAGGACTAGCGAATACCGGGGAGCTGTTTTTT	CATLGLANTGELFF
TRBJ2-1	TRBV19	TRBD2	NA	TGTGCCAGTAGTCCCCCGGGACTAGCGAGTAATGAGCAGTTCTTC	CASSPPGLASNEQFF
TRBJ1-5	TRBV19	NA	few	TGTGCCAGTAGTACCTCTGGGAGGAATCAGCCCCAGCATTTT	CASSTSGRNQPQHF
TRBJ1-1	TRBV7-6	NA	NA	TGTGCCAGCAGCTCCGACAGGAACACTGAAGCTTTCTTT	CASSSDRNTEAFF
TRBJ2-2	TRBV6-1	TRBD1	NA	TGTGCCAGCACCGTCCAGGGGGCGCACACCGGGGAGCTGTTTTTT	CASTVQGAHTGELFF
TRBJ1-1	TRBV18	NA	NA	TGTGCCGGCTCCCTAACCCGTGGGGGCAGGGGCACTGAAGCTTTCTTT	CAGSLTRGGRGTEAFF
TRBJ2-3	TRBV7-2	NA	NA	TGTGCCAGCAGCCAGATGCCCGCGGGCCGAGATACGCAGTATTTT	CASSQMPAGRDTQYF
TRBJ2-5	TRBV30	NA	NA	TGTGCCTGGAGAGGAGATCACCAAGAGACCCAGTACTTC	CAWRGDHQETQYF
TRBJ2-3	TRBV18	NA	NA	TGTGCCAGCACCTCAGATAGCACAGATACGCAGTATTTT	CASTSDSTDTQYF
TRBJ2-1	TRBV12-2	NA	NA	TGTGCAAGTCGATTGGACAGGTGGGCCACCGGGGAGCAGTTCTTC	CASRLDRWATGEQFF
TRBJ2-1	TRBV2	NA	NA	TGTGCCAGCAAAGCTGGAGGGAGCTCCTACAATGAGCAGTTCTTC	CASKAGGSSYNEQFF
TRBJ2-6	TRBV28	NA	NA	TGTGCCAGCAGTTGGATTGCAGGGACTGGGGCCAACGTCCTGACTTTC	CASSWIAGTGANVLTF
TRBJ1-4	TRBV23-1	NA	NA	TGCGCCAGCAGTCAATCGGGCGCAACTAATGAAAAACTGTTTTTT	CASSQSGATNEKLFF
TRBJ1-4	TRBV5-6	NA	NA	TGTGCCAGCAGCTTGGTGGACAGCCGTAATGAAAAACTGTTTTTT	CASSLVDSRNEKLFF
TRBJ1-2	TRBV6-1	NA	NA	TGTGCCAGCAGTGATGGGGAGAACTATGGCTACACCTTC	CASSDGENYGYTF
TRBJ1-1	TRBV18	TRBD1	NA	TGTGCCAGCTCACCAATTCGACAGGGCGGCGGCACTGAAGCTTTCTTT	CASSPIRQGGGTEAFF
TRBJ1-3	TRBV15	NA	few	TGTGCCACCAGCAGGCAGGCCGGGGGGCGGAGGGGAAACACCATATATTTT	CATSRQAGGRRGNTIYF
TRBJ2-7	TRBV4-1	TRBD1	once	TGCGCCAGCAGCCAGAGACAGGGAGCGTACGAGCAGTACTTC	CASSQRQGAYEQYF
TRBJ2-7	TRBV6-4	NA	NA	TGTGCCAGCAGGGACCGGGAACCCGGCGACGAGCAGTACTTC	CASRDREPGDEQYF
TRBJ2-5	TRBV5-1	TRBD2	few	TGCGCCAGCAGCTCACTAGCGGGAGGAGAGACCCAGTACTTC	CASSSLAGGETQYF
TRBJ2-1	TRBV5-6	NA	NA	TGTGCCAGCAGAATGACAGGAATCTACAATGAGCAGTTCTTC	CASRMTGIYNEQFF
TRBJ1-5	TRBV10-3	TRBD1	few	TGTGCCATCAGTGAGGAACGACAGGGAAGCAATCAGCCCCAGCATTTT	CAISEERQGSNQPQHF
TRBJ2-1	TRBV7-9	TRBD2	once	TGTGCCAGCAGCTTATGGACTAGCGGTCTGTTCAATGAGCAGTTCTTC	CASSLWTSGLFNEQFF
TRBJ2-3	TRBV2	NA	NA	TGTGCCAGCAGTGTGCAGGGTTCCCCAGATACGCAGTATTTT	CASSVQGSPDTQYF
TRBJ1-1	TRBV6-5	NA	NA	TGTGCCAGCACCACCATCGGGACTGAAGCTTTCTTT	CASTTIGTEAFF
TRBJ2-7	TRBV27	TRBD1	once	TGTGCCAGCAGTCTGGGACAGGGGTCCTACGAGCAGTACTTC	CASSLGQGSYEQYF
TRBJ2-5	TRBV7-2	NA	NA	TGTGCCAGCGGATCACGCGGGCAAGAGACCCAGTACTTC	CASGSRGQETQYF
TRBJ2-7	TRBV6-5	NA	once	TGTGCCAGCAGTCCTCTCAGGGTTGGCTACGAGCAGTACTTC	CASSPLRVGYEQYF
TRBJ2-7	TRBV5-4	TRBD1	NA	TGTGCCAGCAGCTTCCAAGCTCGACAGGGGCTGGGGGAGCAGTACTTC	CASSFQARQGLGEQYF
TRBJ2-2	TRBV7-2	NA	once	TGTGCCAGCAGCCTAAACTCCAGAGGGCGATACACCGGGGAGCTGTTTTTT	CASSLNSRGRYTGELFF
TRBJ2-7	TRBV9	TRBD1	NA	TGTGCCAGCAGCCCAGCGACAGGGTACGAGCAGTACTTC	CASSPATGYEQYF
TRBJ2-7	TRBV5-1	NA	NA	TGCGCCAGCAGCTGGAAGGAACCTAGGCTCTACGAGCAGTACTTC	CASSWKEPRLYEQYF
TRBJ2-1	TRBV28	TRBD2	few	TGTGCCAGCAGTTTGGGTATAGGACTAGCGGGCAACCCGGAGCAGTTCTTC	CASSLGIGLAGNPEQFF
TRBJ1-1	TRBV9	TRBD1	NA	TGTGCCAGCGGGCGGGGACAGGGGCCACAAATTCCCACTGAAGCTTTCTTT	CASGRGQGPQIPTEAFF